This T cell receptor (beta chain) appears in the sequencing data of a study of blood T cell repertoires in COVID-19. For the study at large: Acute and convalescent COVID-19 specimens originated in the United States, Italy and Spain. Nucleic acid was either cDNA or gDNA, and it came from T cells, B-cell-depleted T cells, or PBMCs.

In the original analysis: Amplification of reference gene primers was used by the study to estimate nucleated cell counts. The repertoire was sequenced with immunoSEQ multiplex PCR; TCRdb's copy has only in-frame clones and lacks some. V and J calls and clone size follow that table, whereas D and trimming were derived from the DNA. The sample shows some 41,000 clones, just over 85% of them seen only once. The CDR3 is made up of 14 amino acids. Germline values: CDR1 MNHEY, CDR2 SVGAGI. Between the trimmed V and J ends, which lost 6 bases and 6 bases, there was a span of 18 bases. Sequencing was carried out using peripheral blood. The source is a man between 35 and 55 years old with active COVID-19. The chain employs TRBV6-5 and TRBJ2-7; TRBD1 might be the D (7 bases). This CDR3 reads CASRGTRDSGEQYF. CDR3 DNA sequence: TGTGCCAGCAGGGGGACTCGGGACAGTGGCGAGCAGTACTTC.